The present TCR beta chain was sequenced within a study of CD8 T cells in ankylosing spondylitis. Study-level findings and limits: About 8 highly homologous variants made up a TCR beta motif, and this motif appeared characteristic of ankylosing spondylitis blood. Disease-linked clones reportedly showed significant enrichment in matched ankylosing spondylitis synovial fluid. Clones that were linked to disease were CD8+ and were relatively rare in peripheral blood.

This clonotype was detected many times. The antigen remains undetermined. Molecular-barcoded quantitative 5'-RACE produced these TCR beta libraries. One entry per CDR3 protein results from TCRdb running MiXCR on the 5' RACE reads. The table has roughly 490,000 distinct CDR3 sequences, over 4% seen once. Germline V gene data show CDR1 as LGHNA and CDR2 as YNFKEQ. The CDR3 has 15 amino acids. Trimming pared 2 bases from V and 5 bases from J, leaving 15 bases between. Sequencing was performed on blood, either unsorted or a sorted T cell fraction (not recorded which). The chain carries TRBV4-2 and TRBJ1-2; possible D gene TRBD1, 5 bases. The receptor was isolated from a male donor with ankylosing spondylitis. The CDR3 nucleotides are TGTGCCAGCAGCCAAAATGGGGGAGTCACATATGGCTACACCTTC. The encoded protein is CASSQNGGVTYGYTF.